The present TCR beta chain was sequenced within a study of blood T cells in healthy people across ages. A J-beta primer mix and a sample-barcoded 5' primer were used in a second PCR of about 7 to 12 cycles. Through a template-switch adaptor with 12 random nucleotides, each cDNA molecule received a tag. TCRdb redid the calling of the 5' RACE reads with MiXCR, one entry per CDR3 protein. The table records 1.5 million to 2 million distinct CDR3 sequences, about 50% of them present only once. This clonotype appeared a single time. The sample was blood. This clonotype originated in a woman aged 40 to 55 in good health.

CDR3 loop: CASSLPDRYYGYTF. DNA for the CDR3: TGTGCCAGCAGCTTACCTGACAGATACTATGGCTACACCTTC. This chain uses TRBV7-2 with TRBJ1-2, with D possibly TRBD1 on 5 matching bases. Between the trimmed V and J ends, which lost 2 bases and 3 bases, there was a span of 10 bases. Looked up from germline, CDR1 is SGHTA and CDR2 is FQGNSA. This CDR3 is built from 14 residues.